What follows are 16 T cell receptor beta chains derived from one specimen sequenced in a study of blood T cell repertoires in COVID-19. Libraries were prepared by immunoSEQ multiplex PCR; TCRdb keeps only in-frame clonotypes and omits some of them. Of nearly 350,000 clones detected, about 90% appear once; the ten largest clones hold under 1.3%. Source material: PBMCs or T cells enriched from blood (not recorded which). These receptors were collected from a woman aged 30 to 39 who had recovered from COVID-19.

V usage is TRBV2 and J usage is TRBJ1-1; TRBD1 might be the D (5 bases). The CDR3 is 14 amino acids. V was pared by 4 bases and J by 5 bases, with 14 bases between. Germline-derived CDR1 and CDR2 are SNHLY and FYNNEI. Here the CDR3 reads CASSAAGRGTEAFF. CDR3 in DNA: TGTGCCAGCAGTGCTGCAGGGAGGGGAACTGAAGCTTTCTTT.

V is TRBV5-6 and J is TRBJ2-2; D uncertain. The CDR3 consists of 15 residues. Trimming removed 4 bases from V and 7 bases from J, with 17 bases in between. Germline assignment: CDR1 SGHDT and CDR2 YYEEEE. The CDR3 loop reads CASSMGGDRDGELFF. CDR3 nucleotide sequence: TGTGCCAGCAGCATGGGCGGAGATCGAGACGGGGAGCTGTTTTTT. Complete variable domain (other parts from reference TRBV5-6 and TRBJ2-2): DAGVTQSPTHLIKTRGQQVTLRCSPKSGHDTVSWYQQALGQGPQFIFQYYEEEERQRGNFPDRFSGHQFPNYSSELNVNALLLGDSALYLCASSMGGDRDGELFFGEGSRLTVL.

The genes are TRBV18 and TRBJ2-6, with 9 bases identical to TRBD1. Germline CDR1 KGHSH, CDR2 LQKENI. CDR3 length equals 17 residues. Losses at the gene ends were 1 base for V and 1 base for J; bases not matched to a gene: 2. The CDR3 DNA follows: TGTGCCAGCTCACCACTTGGGACAGGGTCTGGGGCCAACGTCCTGACTTTC. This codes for CASSPLGTGSGANVLTF.

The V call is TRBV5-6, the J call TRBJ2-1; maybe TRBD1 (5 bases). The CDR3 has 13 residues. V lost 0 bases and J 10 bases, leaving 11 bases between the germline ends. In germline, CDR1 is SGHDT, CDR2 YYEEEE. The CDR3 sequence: CASSLAGYGEQFF. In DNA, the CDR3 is TGTGCCAGCAGCTTGGCAGGGTATGGGGAGCAGTTCTTC.

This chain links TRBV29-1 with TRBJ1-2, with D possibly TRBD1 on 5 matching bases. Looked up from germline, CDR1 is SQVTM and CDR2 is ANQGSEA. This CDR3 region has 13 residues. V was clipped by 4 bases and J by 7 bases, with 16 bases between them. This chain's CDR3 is CSVGAGGDTGYTF. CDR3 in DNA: TGCAGCGTTGGGGCCGGGGGGGATACTGGCTACACCTTC.

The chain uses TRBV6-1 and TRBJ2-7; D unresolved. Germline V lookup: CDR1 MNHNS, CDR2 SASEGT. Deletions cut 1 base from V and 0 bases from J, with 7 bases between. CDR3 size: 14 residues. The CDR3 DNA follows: TGTGCCAGCAGTGAAGAACTGTACTCCTACGAGCAGTACTTC. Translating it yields CASSEELYSYEQYF.

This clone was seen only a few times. The CDR3 sequence is CASSDGVSGNTIYF. DNA for the CDR3: TGTGCCAGCAGTGACGGAGTCTCTGGAAACACCATATATTTT. This sequence joins TRBV2 and TRBJ1-3; D remains ambiguous. CDR1 is SNHLY and CDR2 is FYNNEI in the germline V gene. The V and J ends lost 3 bases and 0 bases respectively, with 6 bases between them. The CDR3 length is 14 residues.

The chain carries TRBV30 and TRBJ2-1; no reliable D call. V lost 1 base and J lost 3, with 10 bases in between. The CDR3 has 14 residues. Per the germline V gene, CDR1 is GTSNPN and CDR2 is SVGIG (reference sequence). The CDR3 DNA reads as TGTGCCTGGAGTGAAGAGGCCCTCTACAATGAGCAGTTCTTC. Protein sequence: CAWSEEALYNEQFF.

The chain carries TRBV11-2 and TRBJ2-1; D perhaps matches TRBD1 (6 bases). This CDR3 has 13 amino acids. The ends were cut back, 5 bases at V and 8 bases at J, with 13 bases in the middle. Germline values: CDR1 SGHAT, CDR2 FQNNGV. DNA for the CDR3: TGTGCCAGCAGCCTGGGGCAGGGGTATGAGCAGTTCTTC. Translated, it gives CASSLGQGYEQFF.

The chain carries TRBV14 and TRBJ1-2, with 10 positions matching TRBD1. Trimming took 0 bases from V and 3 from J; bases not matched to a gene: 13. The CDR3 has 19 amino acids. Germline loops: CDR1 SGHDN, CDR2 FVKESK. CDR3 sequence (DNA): TGTGCCAGCAGCCAAGATCAGCACCAGACAGGGGGCGTCGACTATGGCTACACCTTC. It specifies CASSQDQHQTGGVDYGYTF.

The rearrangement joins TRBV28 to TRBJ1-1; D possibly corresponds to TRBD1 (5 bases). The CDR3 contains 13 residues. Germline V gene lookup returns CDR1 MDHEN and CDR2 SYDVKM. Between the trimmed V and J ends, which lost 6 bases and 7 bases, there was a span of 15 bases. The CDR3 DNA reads TGTGCCAGCAGGCGGAGGGGCGGGTTTGAAGCTTTCTTT. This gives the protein CASRRRGGFEAFF.

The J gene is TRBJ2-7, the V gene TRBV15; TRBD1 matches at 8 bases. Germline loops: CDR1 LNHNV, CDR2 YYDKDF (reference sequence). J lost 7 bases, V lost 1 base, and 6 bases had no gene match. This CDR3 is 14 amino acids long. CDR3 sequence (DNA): TGTGCCACCAGCAGAGGCGCAGGGGGCAATGAGCAGTACTTC. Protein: CATSRGAGGNEQYF. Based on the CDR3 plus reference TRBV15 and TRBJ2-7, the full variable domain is DAMVIQNPRYQVTQFGKPVTLSCSQTLNHNVMYWYQQKSSQAPKLLFHYYDKDFNNEADTPDNFQSRRPNTSFCFLDIRSPGLGDTAMYLCATSRGAGGNEQYFGPGTRLTVT.

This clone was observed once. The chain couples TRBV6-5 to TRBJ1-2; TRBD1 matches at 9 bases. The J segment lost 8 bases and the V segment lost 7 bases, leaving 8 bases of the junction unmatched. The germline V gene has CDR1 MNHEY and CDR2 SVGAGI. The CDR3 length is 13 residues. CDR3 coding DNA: TGTGCCAGCATGGGACAGGGTTTTTCCGGCTACACCTTC. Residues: CASMGQGFSGYTF.

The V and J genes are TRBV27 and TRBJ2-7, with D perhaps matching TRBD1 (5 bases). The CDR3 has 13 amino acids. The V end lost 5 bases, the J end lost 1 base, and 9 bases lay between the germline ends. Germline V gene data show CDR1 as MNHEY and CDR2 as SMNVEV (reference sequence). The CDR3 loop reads CASSPTASYEQYF. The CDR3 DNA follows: TGTGCCAGCAGTCCGACAGCTTCCTACGAGCAGTACTTC.

As DNA, the CDR3 is TGTGCCAGCAGTCCCCGCAGGGGTGGGTACGAGCAGTACTTC. Its translation is CASSPRRGGYEQYF. The gene calls are TRBV6-5 and TRBJ2-7, with a tentative D call TRBD1 (6 bases). This CDR3 is 14 amino acids long. Germline V CDR1 and CDR2: MNHEY, SVGAGI. Trimming took 5 bases from V and 4 from J, leaving 15 bases between them.

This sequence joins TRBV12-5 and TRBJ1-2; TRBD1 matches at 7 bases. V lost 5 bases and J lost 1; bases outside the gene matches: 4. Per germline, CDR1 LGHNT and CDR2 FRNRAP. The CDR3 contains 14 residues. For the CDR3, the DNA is TGTGCTAGTGGTCCCGGGACAGTTAACTATGGCTACACCTTC. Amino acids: CASGPGTVNYGYTF.